Listed here are 32 T cell receptor beta chains from one sample, sequenced in a study of control samples from healthy donors and cancer patients. Method: immunoSEQ multiplex PCR; TCRdb's copy keeps in-frame clones and lacks some. The sample includes over 75,000 clones, about four fifths of them seen just once. Sequencing was done on a sample of blood. All receptors come from a man aged 60 to 75 in good health.

This chain links TRBV5-1 with TRBJ2-5, with D tentatively TRBD1 or TRBD2 (5 bases each). Germline V gives CDR1 SGHRS, CDR2 YFSETQ. CDR3 length: 15 amino acids. Trimming took 1 base from V and 1 from J, leaving 11 bases between them. CDR3 loop: CASSLSGAGQETQYF. Here the CDR3 DNA reads TGCGCCAGCAGCTTGAGTGGGGCGGGCCAAGAGACCCAGTACTTC.

This clone appeared a single time. The chain is built from TRBV28 and TRBJ2-2; no definite D call. This CDR3 spans 17 amino acids. Trimming stripped 3 bases from V and 5 bases from J, with 19 bases between. CDR1 and CDR2 from the germline V gene are MDHEN and SYDVKM. CDR3 amino acids: CASSLRQDLSVTGELFF. DNA of the CDR3: TGTGCCAGCAGTTTGCGGCAGGACCTATCGGTTACCGGGGAGCTGTTTTTT.

The rearrangement uses TRBV18 and TRBJ1-2, with 9 nucleotides matching TRBD1. Per the germline V gene, CDR1 is KGHSH and CDR2 is LQKENI. This CDR3 region has 15 residues. The J segment lost 7 bases and the V segment lost 2 bases, leaving 8 bases of the junction unmatched. CDR3 region: CASSPSGSTGGGYTF. The CDR3 nucleotides read TGTGCCAGCTCACCATCCGGGTCGACAGGGGGTGGCTACACCTTC. Full variable domain (outside the CDR3, taken from reference TRBV18 and TRBJ1-2): NAGVMQNPRHLVRRRGQEARLRCSPMKGHSHVYWYRQLPEEGLKFMVYLQKENIIDESGMPKERFSAEFPKEGPSILRIQQVVRGDSAAYFCASSPSGSTGGGYTFGSGTRLTVV.

The chain carries TRBV7-3 and TRBJ1-4; D possibly corresponds to TRBD1 (5 bases). The CDR3 length is 17 residues. V lost 4 bases and J 0 bases, leaving 15 bases between the germline ends. Germline CDR1 and CDR2: SGHTA and FQGTGA. Here the CDR3 DNA reads TGTGCCAGCAGCTGGGGACGCGGGGCAACAACTAATGAAAAACTGTTTTTT. As protein: CASSWGRGATTNEKLFF.

The CDR3 DNA sequence: TGCGCCAGCAGCCAAGATCCCGGGACAGGGGGCAATGAGCAGTTCTTC. Translation: CASSQDPGTGGNEQFF. This chain links TRBV4-1 with TRBJ2-1; TRBD1 agrees at 11 bases. From germline, CDR1 is MGHRA and CDR2 YSYEKL. The CDR3 loop spans 16 amino acids. Unmatched junction bases numbered 4, after V lost 0 bases and J lost 6 bases.

This clone was observed a handful of times. J is TRBJ1-2 and V is TRBV4-1, with 9 bases matching TRBD1. This CDR3 has 14 residues. The germline gives CDR1 MGHRA, CDR2 YSYEKL. V lost 1 base to trimming and J lost 7 bases; unmatched junction nucleotides: 4. The CDR3 region is CASSQGTGASGYTF. The CDR3 DNA follows: TGCGCCAGCAGCCAAGGGACAGGGGCGTCTGGCTACACCTTC.

This chain connects TRBV30 to TRBJ1-1; D is undetermined. Trimming removed 0 bases from V and 3 bases from J, with 8 bases in between. CDR3 length: 13 amino acids. Germline V gives CDR1 GTSNPN, CDR2 SVGIG (reference sequence). As DNA, the CDR3 is TGTGCCTGGAGTGTACGGGGTGACACTGAAGCTTTCTTT. The encoded protein is CAWSVRGDTEAFF.

The V call is TRBV5-4, the J call TRBJ2-3; 9 bases align to TRBD2. V shed 6 bases and J 4 bases; nucleotides not matched to a gene: 9. Germline CDR1 SGHNT, CDR2 YYREEE (reference sequence). CDR3 length: 15 residues. CDR3 bases: TGTGCCAGCACCAACGGTGCGGGAGGGTCAGATACGCAGTATTTT. Residues: CASTNGAGGSDTQYF.

The chain recombines TRBV7-9 with TRBJ2-1; 12 positions agree with TRBD1. V lost 5 bases to trimming and J lost 9 bases; unmatched junction nucleotides: 11. The CDR3 is 16 residues long. CDR1 is SEHNR and CDR2 is FQNEAQ in the germline V gene (reference sequence). The CDR3 loop reads CASSPLGTGGFSEQFF. The CDR3 region has the DNA TGTGCCAGCAGCCCCCTTGGGACAGGGGGCTTCAGTGAGCAGTTCTTC.

The sample holds one count of this clone. The V gene is TRBV5-6, the J gene TRBJ2-5, with 8 bases matching TRBD1. Germline CDR1 reads SGHDT; CDR2 reads YYEEEE. J gave up 5 bases and V 4 bases, and 4 bases lay outside the gene matches. The CDR3 has 13 residues. The CDR3 DNA is TGTGCCAGCAGCCGGGACAGGAGGGAGACCCAGTACTTC. Protein sequence: CASSRDRRETQYF.

This sequence joins TRBV28 and TRBJ2-7; D is possibly TRBD1 or TRBD2 (5 bases each). This CDR3 is built from 18 residues. Germline CDR1 and CDR2: MDHEN and SYDVKM. V was shortened by 4 bases and J by 0 bases, with 22 bases between the two germline ends. The CDR3 protein is CASSSSTLFGGNSYEQYF. CDR3 sequence (DNA): TGTGCCAGCAGTTCCTCCACCCTATTTGGGGGAAACTCCTACGAGCAGTACTTC.

The table lists this clone with a few counts. The CDR3 nucleotides are TGTGCCAGCAGTGTCCAGGGCCCTGGAAACACCATATATTTT. Protein sequence: CASSVQGPGNTIYF. J is TRBJ1-3 and V is TRBV2; tentatively, D is TRBD1 (5 bases). The germline V and J ends were trimmed by 4 bases and 2 bases, with 9 bases remaining between them. Germline V CDR1 and CDR2: SNHLY, FYNNEI. The CDR3 is made up of 14 amino acids. Full variable domain (remainder filled in from reference TRBV2 and TRBJ1-3): EPEVTQTPSHQVTQMGQEVILRCVPISNHLYFYWYRQILGQKVEFLVSFYNNEISEKSEIFDDQFSVERPDGSNFTLKIRSTKLEDSAMYFCASSVQGPGNTIYFGEGSWLTVV.

This clone was seen a few times. V is TRBV24-1 and J is TRBJ2-4; D remains unclear. Germline CDR1 reads KGHDR; CDR2 reads SFDVKD. The CDR3 spans 13 residues. V lost 5 bases and J 6 bases, leaving 10 bases between the germline ends. CDR3: CATSAVSTNIQYF. In DNA, the CDR3 is TGTGCCACCAGTGCGGTTTCGACAAACATTCAGTACTTC.

The chain has TRBV3-1 (or the pseudogene TRBV3-2) and TRBJ1-3, with no clear D. Trimming shortened V by 4 bases and J by 4 bases, and 17 bases separated the two germline ends. This CDR3 region has 16 residues. Germline CDR1 reads LGHDT; CDR2 reads YNNKEL (reference sequence). CDR3 nucleotides: TGTGCCAGCAGCCCGAGAGGGCTGAGTGCAGGAAACACCATATATTTT. It encodes CASSPRGLSAGNTIYF.

The V call is TRBV18, the J call TRBJ2-5; a possible D gene is TRBD2 (5 bases). This CDR3 is built from 13 residues. The ends were cut back, 3 bases at V and 2 bases at J, with 7 bases in the middle. Germline V gene lookup returns CDR1 KGHSH and CDR2 LQKENI. Written as DNA, the CDR3 is TGTGCCAGCTCACCCACTAGACAAGAGACCCAGTACTTC. This encodes CASSPTRQETQYF.

This clone was detected only a few times. The chain carries TRBV6-1 and TRBJ2-2; no clear D. CDR1 MNHNS and CDR2 SASEGT come from the germline V gene. Trimming removed 2 bases at V and 5 bases at J, with 15 bases between. CDR3 length: 16 amino acids. This chain's CDR3 is CASSEILGLETGELFF. In DNA form, the CDR3 reads TGTGCCAGCAGTGAAATCCTGGGTTTAGAAACCGGGGAGCTGTTTTTT.

The chain recombines TRBV7-2 with TRBJ1-2; D unclear. The V and J ends lost 1 base and 8 bases respectively, with 8 bases between them. There are 12 residues in the CDR3. Germline CDR1 SGHTA, CDR2 FQGNSA. CDR3: CASSLEIGGYTF. CDR3 sequence (DNA): TGTGCCAGCAGCTTAGAAATTGGCGGCTACACCTTC. The full variable domain, with the rest looked up from reference TRBV7-2 and TRBJ1-2, is GAGVSQSPSNKVTEKGKDVELRCDPISGHTALYWYRQSLGQGLEFLIYFQGNSAPDKSGLPSDRFSAERTGGSVSTLTIQRTQQEDSAVYLCASSLEIGGYTFGSGTRLTVV.

The gene calls are TRBV4-1 and TRBJ1-4, with 9 nucleotides matching TRBD1. Looked up from germline, CDR1 is MGHRA and CDR2 is YSYEKL. The CDR3 is 16 residues long. Trimming cost V 0 bases and J 8 bases; bases outside gene matches: 7. The DNA for the CDR3 is TGCGCCAGCAGCCAAGATCGTACAGGGGGCCTGGAAAAACTGTTTTTT. Translated: CASSQDRTGGLEKLFF.

The J gene is TRBJ2-7, the V gene TRBV10-2, with TRBD2 matching over 12 bases. The junction had 15 bases not matched to a gene; V was cut back by 8 bases and J by 4 bases. The germline V gene encodes CDR1 WSHSY and CDR2 SAAADI. This CDR3 spans 17 amino acids. In DNA form, the CDR3 reads TGCGCCAGCTGTACTTCTAGCGGGAGGGCCGGGAAATACGAGCAGTACTTC. It encodes CASCTSSGRAGKYEQYF.

The chain recombines TRBV21-1 with TRBJ1-2; the D call in the table, TRBD1, was not verified against the DNA. TRBV21-1 is a pseudogene. The CDR3 length is 16 residues. The CDR3 region is CASSKFGTGPNYGYTF. The CDR3 DNA reads as TGTGCCAGCAGCAAATTCGGGACAGGGCCTAACTATGGCTACACCTTC.

The CDR3 sequence is CASWALDSGYNEQFF. CDR3 in DNA: TGTGCCAGCTGGGCTCTGGATAGCGGGTACAATGAGCAGTTCTTC. The chain joins TRBV28 to TRBJ2-1; 7 bases fit TRBD2. This CDR3 has 15 amino acids. The ends lost 8 bases at V and 4 bases at J; junction bases unmatched: 11. Germline CDR1 MDHEN, CDR2 SYDVKM.

The chain employs TRBV19 and TRBJ1-1; 9 bases align to TRBD1. The ends lost 3 bases at V and 1 base at J; junction bases unmatched: 0. Germline V gene data show CDR1 as LNHDA and CDR2 as SQIVND (reference sequence). This CDR3 has 14 amino acids. The CDR3 bases are TGTGCCAGTAGTATGACAGGGGGGAACACTGAAGCTTTCTTT. This sequence encodes CASSMTGGNTEAFF.

Concerning this clone: This CDR3 is missing its conserved last phenylalanine or tryptophan, likely due to a read error. The DNA is omitted, as the CDR3 cannot be located on it reliably, and the CDR3 follows TCRdb's listing. This chain's CDR3 is CASRKKTGTS. J is TRBJ2-7 and V is TRBV21-1. TRBV21-1 is given as a pseudogene. From its first to its last residue, the CDR3 has 10 amino acids.

The chain recombines TRBV9 with TRBJ2-7; 9 bases align to TRBD1. Germline loops: CDR1 SGDLS, CDR2 YYNGEE. The CDR3 has 15 residues. The V segment lost 3 bases and the J segment 5 bases; nucleotides outside the gene matches: 9. The CDR3 DNA follows: TGTGCCAGCAGCGCTAACGGACAGGGGAGCGACGAGCAGTACTTC. The encoded protein is CASSANGQGSDEQYF.

The DNA of the CDR3 is TGTGCCAGTAGTATAGGAGCCGCCTACGAGCAGTACTTC. Amino acid sequence: CASSIGAAYEQYF. The rearrangement joins TRBV19 to TRBJ2-7; no clear D. This CDR3 comprises 13 residues. Trimming removed 1 base at V and 2 bases at J, with 6 bases between. Germline assignment: CDR1 LNHDA and CDR2 SQIVND (reference sequence).

V is TRBV13 and J is TRBJ2-5; the D call may be TRBD1 or TRBD2 (7 bases each). This CDR3 is 14 amino acids long. Germline V gives CDR1 PRHDT, CDR2 FYEKMQ (reference sequence). The V gene lost 6 bases and the J gene lost 3 bases, with 14 bases spanning the gap. The CDR3 loop reads CASSQGGLEETQYF. The CDR3 DNA follows: TGTGCCAGCAGTCAGGGGGGGCTAGAAGAGACCCAGTACTTC.

The J gene is TRBJ2-1, the V gene TRBV19; weak D call: TRBD2 (6 bases). This CDR3 contains 16 residues. CDR1 and CDR2 (germline): LNHDA, SQIVND (reference sequence). Trimming left V 4 bases short and J 3 bases short, with 16 bases between. CDR3 region: CASSTRPGEVYNEQFF. The CDR3 DNA reads as TGTGCCAGTAGTACTAGACCCGGGGAGGTCTACAATGAGCAGTTCTTC.

This clone was seen only once. The chain recombines TRBV15 with TRBJ1-5; unclear D gene. Trimming pared 0 bases from V and 5 bases from J, leaving 5 bases between. The CDR3 is made up of 13 amino acids. The germline CDR1 and CDR2 sequences are LNHNV and YYDKDF (reference sequence). CDR3 nucleotide sequence: TGTGCCACCAGCAGAGAGGCAGATCAGCCCCAGCATTTT. The encoded protein is CATSREADQPQHF.

In regard to this clone: Other DNA sequences in the sample encode the same CDR3. The rearrangement joins TRBV6-5 to TRBJ1-1; tentatively, D is TRBD1 (5 bases). In germline, CDR1 is MNHEY, CDR2 SVGAGI. Trimming shortened V by 5 bases and J by 1 base, and 8 bases separated the two germline ends. The CDR3 sequence is 13 residues long. DNA of the CDR3: TGTGCCAGCAGTAGGGACTCGAACACTGAAGCTTTCTTT. Amino acid sequence: CASSRDSNTEAFF.

This clone has a single count. The chain combines TRBV27 with TRBJ1-5; the match to TRBD1 covers 11 bases. The ends lost 3 bases at V and 7 bases at J; junction bases unmatched: 11. Germline assignment: CDR1 MNHEY and CDR2 SMNVEV (reference sequence). The CDR3 length is 17 residues. The CDR3 reads CASSFITGTGGLQPQHF. In DNA form, the CDR3 reads TGTGCCAGCAGTTTTATTACAGGGACAGGGGGTTTGCAGCCCCAGCATTTT.

The gene calls are TRBV2 and TRBJ2-7; D call uncertain. V lost 2 bases, J lost 4 bases, and 6 bases lay in between. The CDR3 spans 12 residues. Germline V gene data show CDR1 as SNHLY and CDR2 as FYNNEI. DNA for the CDR3: TGTGCCAGCAGTGAACAAGAGTACGAGCAGTACTTC. Protein product: CASSEQEYEQYF.

The V and J genes are TRBV4-1 and TRBJ2-7; no firm D call. The CDR3 extends over 13 amino acids. Trimming took 1 base from V and 7 from J, leaving 11 bases between them. Germline CDR1 and CDR2: MGHRA and YSYEKL. In DNA form, the CDR3 reads TGCGCCAGCAGCCAAGCAGGCAGGTGGGAGCAGTACTTC. Translating it yields CASSQAGRWEQYF.